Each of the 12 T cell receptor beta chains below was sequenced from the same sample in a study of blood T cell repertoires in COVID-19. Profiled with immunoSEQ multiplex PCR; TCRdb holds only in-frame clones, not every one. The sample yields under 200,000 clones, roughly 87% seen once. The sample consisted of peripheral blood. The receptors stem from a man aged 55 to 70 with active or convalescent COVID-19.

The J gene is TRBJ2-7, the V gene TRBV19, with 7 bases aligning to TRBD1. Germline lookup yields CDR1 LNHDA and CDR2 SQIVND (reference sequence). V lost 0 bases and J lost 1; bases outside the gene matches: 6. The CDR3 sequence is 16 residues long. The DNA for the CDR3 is TGTGCCAGTAGTATAGAGACGGCAGGGGGTTCCTACGAGCAGTACTTC. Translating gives CASSIETAGGSYEQYF.

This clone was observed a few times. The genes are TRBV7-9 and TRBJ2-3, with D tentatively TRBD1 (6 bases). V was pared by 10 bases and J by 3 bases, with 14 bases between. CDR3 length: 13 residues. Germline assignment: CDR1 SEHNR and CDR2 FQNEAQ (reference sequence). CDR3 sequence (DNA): TGTGCCACAGAGAAAACAGGGACAGATACGCAGTATTTT. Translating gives CATEKTGTDTQYF.

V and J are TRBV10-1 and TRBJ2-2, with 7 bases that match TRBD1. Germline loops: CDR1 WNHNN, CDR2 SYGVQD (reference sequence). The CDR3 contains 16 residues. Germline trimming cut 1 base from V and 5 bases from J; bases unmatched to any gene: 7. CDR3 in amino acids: CASSEYQDRQTGELFF. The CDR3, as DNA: TGCGCCAGCAGTGAGTACCAGGACAGGCAAACCGGGGAGCTGTTTTTT.

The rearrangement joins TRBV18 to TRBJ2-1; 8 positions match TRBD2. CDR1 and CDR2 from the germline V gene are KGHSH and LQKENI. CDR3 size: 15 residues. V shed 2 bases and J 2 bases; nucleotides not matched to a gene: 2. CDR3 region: CASSPGAGAYNEQFF. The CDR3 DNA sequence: TGTGCCAGCTCACCAGGAGCGGGGGCCTACAATGAGCAGTTCTTC.

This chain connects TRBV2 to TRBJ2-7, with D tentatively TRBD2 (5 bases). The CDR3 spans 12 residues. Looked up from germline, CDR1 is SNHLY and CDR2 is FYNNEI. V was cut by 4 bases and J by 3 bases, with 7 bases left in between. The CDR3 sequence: CASSVGSYEQYF. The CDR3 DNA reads TGTGCCAGCAGTGTTGGGAGCTACGAGCAGTACTTC.

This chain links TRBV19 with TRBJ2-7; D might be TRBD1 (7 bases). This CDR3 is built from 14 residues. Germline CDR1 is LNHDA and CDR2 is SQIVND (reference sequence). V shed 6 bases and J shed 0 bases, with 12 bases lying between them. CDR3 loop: CASSAGQFSYEQYF. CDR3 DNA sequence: TGTGCCAGTAGCGCGGGACAGTTCTCCTACGAGCAGTACTTC.

The CDR3 protein is CASRPGQSTGNTIYF. The CDR3 nucleotides read TGTGCCAGCAGGCCGGGACAGTCCACGGGAAACACCATATATTTT. The chain joins TRBV5-5 to TRBJ1-3; 7 positions agree with TRBD1. The CDR3 totals 15 residues. Germline CDR1 and CDR2: SGHKS and YYEKEE (reference sequence). The V segment lost 5 bases and the J segment 4 bases; nucleotides outside the gene matches: 9.

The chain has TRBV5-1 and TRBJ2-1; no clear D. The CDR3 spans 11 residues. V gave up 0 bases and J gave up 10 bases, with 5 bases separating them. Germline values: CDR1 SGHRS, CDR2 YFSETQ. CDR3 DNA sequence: TGCGCCAGCAGCTTGGCGGAGGAGCAGTTCTTC. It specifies CASSLAEEQFF.

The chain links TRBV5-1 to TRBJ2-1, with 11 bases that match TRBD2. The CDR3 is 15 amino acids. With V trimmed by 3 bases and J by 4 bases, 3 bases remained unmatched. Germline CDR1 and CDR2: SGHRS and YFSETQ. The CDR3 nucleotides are TGCGCCAGCAGCTCACTAGCGGGGGTGTACAATGAGCAGTTCTTC. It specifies CASSSLAGVYNEQFF.

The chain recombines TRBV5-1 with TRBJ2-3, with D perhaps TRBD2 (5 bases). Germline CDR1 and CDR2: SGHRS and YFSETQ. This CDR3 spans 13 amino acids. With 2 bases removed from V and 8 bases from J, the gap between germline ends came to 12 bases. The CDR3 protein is CASSLELVGTQYF. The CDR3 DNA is TGCGCCAGCAGCTTAGAACTAGTCGGTACGCAGTATTTT.

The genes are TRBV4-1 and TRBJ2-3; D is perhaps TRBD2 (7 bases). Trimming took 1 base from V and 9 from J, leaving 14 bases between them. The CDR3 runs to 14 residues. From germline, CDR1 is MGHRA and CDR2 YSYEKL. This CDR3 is CASSQGGGVRTQYF. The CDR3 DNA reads TGCGCCAGCAGCCAAGGGGGGGGCGTTCGGACGCAGTATTTT.

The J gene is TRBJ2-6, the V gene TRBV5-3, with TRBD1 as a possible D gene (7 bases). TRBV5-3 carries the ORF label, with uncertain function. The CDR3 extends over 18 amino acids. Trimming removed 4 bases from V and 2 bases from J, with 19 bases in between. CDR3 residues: CARSRRGQSPAGANVLTF. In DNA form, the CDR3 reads TGTGCCAGAAGCAGGAGGGGGCAATCGCCAGCTGGGGCCAACGTCCTGACTTTC.